This TCR beta chain was retrieved from a study of technical replicates of blood from a handful of donors. Produced via immunoSEQ multiplex PCR; TCRdb's table is partial and in-frame only. This table has around 80,000 clones, 85% to 95% appearing once. The germline V gene has CDR1 SGHTA and CDR2 FQGNSA. After removal of 2 bases from V and 10 bases from J, the junction contained 4 bases not matched to a gene. This CDR3 spans 13 amino acids. The material sequenced was T cells isolated from PBMCs. The receptor's source is a human donor in good health. The chain employs TRBV7-2 and TRBJ2-1; 8 bases line up with TRBD2. The CDR3 sequence: CASSLRVAGEQFF. CDR3 in DNA: TGTGCCAGCAGCTTAAGGGTAGCGGGGGAGCAGTTCTTC.